This record concerns one T cell receptor (beta chain) sequence. What it recognizes is unknown. Different DNA sequences within this sample yield the same CDR3. CD45RO-negative CD8 cells positively selected for CCR7 made up the naive population, which excluded terminally differentiated effector memory CD45RA+ cells. Per the original data handling: ImmunoSEQ output lacked quality scores and full-length reads, limiting matched filtering. The repertoire was sequenced with immunoSEQ multiplex PCR; TCRdb's copy has only in-frame clones and lacks some. For V, J and clone size, that table is used; D and trimming come from the DNA. The sample holds some 2 million clones; roughly 95% are singletons and the top ten take 1% to 1.3%. This CDR3 region has 13 residues. The germline gives CDR1 SGHRS, CDR2 YFSETQ. With 4 bases clipped from V and 3 bases from J, the junction kept 1 base outside the gene matches. This sample stems from a study of shared clonotypes between healthy human individuals. As for the study in general: Per-donor plates numbered three CD4 naive, three CD4 memory, two CD8 naive and one CD8 memory. Points from the study as a whole: The study found lower generation probabilities in non-shared clonotypes than in those shared by all four donors. Depth was large, yet rarefaction showed that sorted-subset sequencing was incomplete.

V and J are TRBV5-1 and TRBJ1-1; 9 bases map to TRBD1. Sequencing was carried out using naive CD8+ T cells sorted from blood. The sequence was collected from a man younger than 35 in good health. CDR3 bases: TGCGCCAGCAGCGGGACAGGGTACACTGAAGCTTTCTTT. Protein product: CASSGTGYTEAFF.